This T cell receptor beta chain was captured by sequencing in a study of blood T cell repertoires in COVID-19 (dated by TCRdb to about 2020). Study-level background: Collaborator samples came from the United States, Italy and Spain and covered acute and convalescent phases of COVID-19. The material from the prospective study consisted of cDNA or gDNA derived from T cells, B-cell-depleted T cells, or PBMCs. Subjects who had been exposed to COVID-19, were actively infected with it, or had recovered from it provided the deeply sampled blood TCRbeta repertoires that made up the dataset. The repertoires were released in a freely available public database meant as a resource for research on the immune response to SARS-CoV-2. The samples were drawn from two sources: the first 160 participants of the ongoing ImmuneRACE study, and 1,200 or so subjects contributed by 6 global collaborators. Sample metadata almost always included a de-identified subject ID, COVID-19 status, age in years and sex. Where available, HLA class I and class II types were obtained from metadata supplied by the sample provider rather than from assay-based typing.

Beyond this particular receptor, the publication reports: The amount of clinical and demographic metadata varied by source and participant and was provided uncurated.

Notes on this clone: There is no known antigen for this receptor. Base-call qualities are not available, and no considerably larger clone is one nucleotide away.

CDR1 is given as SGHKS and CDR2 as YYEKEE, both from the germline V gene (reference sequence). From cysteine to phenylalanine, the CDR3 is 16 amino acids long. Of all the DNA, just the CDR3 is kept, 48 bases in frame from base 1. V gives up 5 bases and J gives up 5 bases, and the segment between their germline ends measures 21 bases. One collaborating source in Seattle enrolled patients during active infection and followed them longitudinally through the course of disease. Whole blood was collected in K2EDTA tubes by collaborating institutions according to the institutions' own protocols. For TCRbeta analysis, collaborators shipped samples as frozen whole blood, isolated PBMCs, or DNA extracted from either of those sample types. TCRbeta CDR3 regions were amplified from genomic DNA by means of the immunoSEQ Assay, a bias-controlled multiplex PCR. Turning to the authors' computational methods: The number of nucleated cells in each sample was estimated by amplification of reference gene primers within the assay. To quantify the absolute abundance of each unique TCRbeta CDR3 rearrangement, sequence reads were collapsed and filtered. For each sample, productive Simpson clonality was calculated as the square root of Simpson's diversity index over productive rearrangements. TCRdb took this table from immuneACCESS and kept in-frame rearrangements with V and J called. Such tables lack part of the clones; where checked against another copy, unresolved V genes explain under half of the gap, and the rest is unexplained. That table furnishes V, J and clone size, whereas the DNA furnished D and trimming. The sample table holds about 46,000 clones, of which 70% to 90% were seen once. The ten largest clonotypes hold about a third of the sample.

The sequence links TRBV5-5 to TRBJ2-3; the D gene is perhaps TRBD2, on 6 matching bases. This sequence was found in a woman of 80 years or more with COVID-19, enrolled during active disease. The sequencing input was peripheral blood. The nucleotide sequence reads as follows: TGTGCCAGCAGTTACCTCGGGACTGATCTACGAGATACGCAGTATTTT. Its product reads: CASSYLGTDLRDTQYF.